These T cell receptor beta chains were read from a single sample in a study of T cell changes during pregnancy in multiple sclerosis. Measured with immunoSEQ multiplex PCR; TCRdb has only the in-frame clones, and not every one. The table shows tens of thousands of clones, with around 92% occurring only once. The specimen was peripheral blood, collected after pregnancy. These receptors originate from a female donor with multiple sclerosis, enrolled in a pregnancy study. The CDR3 runs from the conserved cysteine through the conserved F or W. Rows give clone size only sometimes, using once, few, many, or a class for an expanded clone.

V	size	J	CDR3
TRBV7-6	NA	TRBJ1-5	CASWTGGAQPQHF
TRBV21-1	NA	TRBJ2-3	CASSPRDSDTQYF
TRBV6-1	NA	TRBJ1-3	CASSAQHGNTIYF
TRBV29-1	NA	TRBJ1-4	CSARSGGTTTNEKLFF
TRBV6-5	NA	TRBJ1-1	CASKRVQGTNTEAFF
TRBV30	NA	TRBJ1-2	CAWSARRTGGADNYGYTF
TRBV7-7	NA	TRBJ2-7	CASSLEQNYEQYF
TRBV6-1	NA	TRBJ2-7	CASSVGGSTYEQYF
TRBV2	NA	TRBJ1-2	CASTWDREGYGYTF
TRBV4-2	NA	TRBJ2-1	CASSQSKSGGNEQFF
TRBV5-8	NA	TRBJ1-2	CASSFFYGYTF
TRBV27	once	TRBJ1-2	CASSPTRQGGGYTF
TRBV27	NA	TRBJ2-7	CASTPRGLSYEQYF
TRBV5-1	NA	TRBJ2-7	CASSAGQGAYEQYF
TRBV5-1	NA	TRBJ2-2	CASSPWRGANTGELFF
TRBV4-1	NA	TRBJ2-6	CASVGTTGHSGANVLTF
TRBV12-2	NA	TRBJ1-5	CASRLEIPAVRARLEPQHF
TRBV2	once	TRBJ2-7	CASTDGKSRNYEQYF
TRBV9	NA	TRBJ2-3	CASSARLAGGTDTQYF
TRBV7-8	NA	TRBJ2-2	CASSFTYPNTGELFF
TRBV2	NA	TRBJ1-5	CASRKDAAGQPQHF
TRBV4-1	NA	TRBJ1-2	CASSQDTDKNYGYTF
TRBV7-2	few	TRBJ1-1	CASSLAPTGEAFF
TRBV14	NA	TRBJ2-3	CASSLEEGGTDTQYF
TRBV29-1	NA	TRBJ2-1	CSGLPGLSADEQFF
TRBV19	NA	TRBJ1-2	CASGGQDYYGYTF
TRBV7-8	NA	TRBJ2-2	CASSPSGGTNTGELFF